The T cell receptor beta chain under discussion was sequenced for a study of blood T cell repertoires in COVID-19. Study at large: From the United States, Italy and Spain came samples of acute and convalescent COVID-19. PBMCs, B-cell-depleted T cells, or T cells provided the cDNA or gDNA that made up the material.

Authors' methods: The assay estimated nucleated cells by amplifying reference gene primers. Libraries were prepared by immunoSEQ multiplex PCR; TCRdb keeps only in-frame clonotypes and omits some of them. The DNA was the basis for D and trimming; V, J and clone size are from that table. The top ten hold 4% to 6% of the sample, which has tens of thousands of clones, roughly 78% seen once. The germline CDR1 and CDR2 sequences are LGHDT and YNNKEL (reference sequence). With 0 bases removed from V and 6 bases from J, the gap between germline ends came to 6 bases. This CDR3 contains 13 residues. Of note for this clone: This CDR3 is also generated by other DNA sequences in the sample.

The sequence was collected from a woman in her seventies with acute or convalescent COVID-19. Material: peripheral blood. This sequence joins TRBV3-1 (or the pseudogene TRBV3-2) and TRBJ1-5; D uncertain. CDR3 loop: CASSQDLGQPQHF. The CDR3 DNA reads TGTGCCAGCAGCCAAGATCTAGGTCAGCCCCAGCATTTT.